The subject of this entry is one TCR beta chain. In the authors' methods: It was from reference gene primer amplification that nucleated cell counts were estimated. Method: immunoSEQ multiplex PCR; TCRdb's copy keeps in-frame clones and lacks some. V and J calls and clone size follow that table, whereas D and trimming were derived from the DNA. The sample carries hundreds of thousands of clones, 70% to 90% recorded once. The CDR3 length is 14 residues. Trimming pared 2 bases from V and 0 bases from J, leaving 8 bases between. Germline CDR1 and CDR2: MNHNS and SASEGT. The sample is drawn from a study of blood T cell repertoires in COVID-19. The wider study: Nucleic acid was either cDNA or gDNA, and it came from T cells, B-cell-depleted T cells, or PBMCs.

The receptor was isolated from a woman aged 30 to 39 with COVID-19, enrolled during active disease. The sample was peripheral blood. V usage is TRBV6-1 and J usage is TRBJ2-7; a weak D match, TRBD2 (5 bases). The CDR3 reads CASSELGSSYEQYV. The DNA for the CDR3 is TGTGCCAGCAGTGAACTGGGGAGCTCCTACGAGCAGTACGTC.